The T cell receptor beta chain described here comes from a study of T cell changes during pregnancy in multiple sclerosis. Produced via immunoSEQ multiplex PCR; TCRdb's table is partial and in-frame only. In the table there are tens of thousands of clones, roughly 94% of which are singletons. The clonotype was recovered from a female donor in good health, enrolled as a control in a pregnancy study. Sequenced material: peripheral blood, taken in the second trimester of pregnancy.

CDR3 residues: CASSLLAGLNYEQYF. CDR3 DNA: TGTGCCAGCAGCTTACTAGCGGGCCTCAACTACGAGCAGTACTTC. The chain couples TRBV7-2 to TRBJ2-7; 8 bases are a match to TRBD2. CDR3 length: 15 residues. Germline CDR1 reads SGHTA; CDR2 reads FQGNSA. Trimming took 2 bases from V and 3 from J; bases not matched to a gene: 6.